Sequencing of this T cell receptor (beta chain) was carried out in a study of blood T cell repertoires in COVID-19. For the study at large: COVID-19 samples, acute and convalescent, were from the United States, Italy and Spain. The analysed material was cDNA or gDNA that came from T cells, B-cell-depleted T cells, or PBMCs.

This clone appeared a few times. Germline V gene data show CDR1 as SEHNR and CDR2 as FQNEAQ (reference sequence). The CDR3 sequence is 15 residues long. V lost 6 bases and J lost 3, with 18 bases in between. Original handling: Amplification of reference gene primers was used by the study to estimate nucleated cell counts. Sequenced by immunoSEQ multiplex PCR; TCRdb stores in-frame clones only, minus some. For V, J and clone size, that table is used; D and trimming come from the DNA. The sample gives 50,000 to 70,000 clones, around 87% of which show up once; roughly 6.7% is in the top ten. The sequencing input was peripheral blood. V usage is TRBV7-9 and J usage is TRBJ2-7; D is possibly TRBD2 (5 bases). The sequence was collected from a man aged 55 to 69 with active or convalescent COVID-19. In DNA, the CDR3 is TGTGCCAGCAGTAAGGGAGAGGTCCACCTCTACGAGCAGTACTTC. Translating it yields CASSKGEVHLYEQYF.